This record covers a single TCR beta chain. Antigen specificity is unknown. Time point noted: sample taken at primary tumor resection. Whole RNA, which was extracted from tumor, nontumor lung tissue or frozen PBMC, was sequenced without any cell sorting. These data belong to a study of spatial heterogeneity in lung cancer. Whole-study context: An average of more than ten raw reads was observed per unique TCR and UMI combination. Study conclusions and caveats: The appearance of ubiquitous expanded tumor TCRs in blood was greater at resection than follow-up.

A unique molecular identifier was attached to every TCR cDNA molecule. TCRdb passed the 5' RACE reads through MiXCR, listing each CDR3 protein once. Of about 85,000 distinct CDR3 sequences listed, 15% to 25% are singletons. The junction had 5 bases not matched to a gene; V was cut back by 6 bases and J by 2 bases. Germline CDR1 reads MNHEY; CDR2 reads SMNVEV (reference sequence). There are 14 residues in the CDR3. The source was PBMCs, collected at surgery. This TCR was recovered from a male donor with early-stage non-small cell lung cancer. The V and J genes are TRBV27 and TRBJ1-2, with TRBD1 matching over 8 bases. The CDR3 loop is CASSPDRANYGYTF. The DNA of the CDR3 is TGTGCCAGCAGCCCGGACAGGGCGAACTATGGCTACACCTTC.